The 10 T cell receptor beta chains listed next were all sequenced from one sample in a study of T-cell memory formation after mild COVID-19. TCRdb reanalysed the 5' RACE reads using MiXCR and keeps one entry per CDR3 protein. Found here are around 510,000 distinct CDR3 sequences, roughly 20% of them singletons; the top ten hold 8.4%. Material for sequencing was PBMCs or a T cell subset sorted from them (not recorded which). These receptors were taken from an adult woman who had mild COVID-19 (a few samples of this study predate the infection). Cell type and time point are not known.

The rearrangement links TRBV11-1 to TRBJ2-7; D gene uncertain. V was shortened by 5 bases and J by 1 base, with 12 bases between the two germline ends. This CDR3 contains 14 residues. The V gene's germline CDR1 is SGHAT and CDR2 FQDESV (reference sequence). The CDR3 DNA sequence: TGTGCCAGCAGCCCCAGATTTAGATCCTACGAGCAGTACTTC. As protein: CASSPRFRSYEQYF. The full variable domain, with the rest looked up from reference TRBV11-1 and TRBJ2-7, is EAEVAQSPRYKITEKSQAVAFWCDPISGHATLYWYRQILGQGPELLVQFQDESVVDDSQLPKDRFSAERLKGVDSTLKIQPAELGDSAMYLCASSPRFRSYEQYFGPGTRLTVT.

V is TRBV6-5 and J is TRBJ1-1, with D uncertain. V was pared by 0 bases and J by 6 bases, with 8 bases between. This CDR3 is 13 amino acids long. Germline CDR1 MNHEY, CDR2 SVGAGI. The CDR3 loop is CASSYSADSEAFF. CDR3 coding DNA: TGTGCCAGCAGTTACTCGGCAGATTCTGAAGCTTTCTTT.

This clonotype was found a few times. The chain uses TRBV7-8 and TRBJ2-7; the match to TRBD2 covers 15 bases. V lost 4 bases and J lost 6; bases outside the gene matches: 7. The CDR3 is 16 amino acids. The germline V gene encodes CDR1 SGHVS and CDR2 FQNEAQ. CDR3 nucleotide sequence: TGTGCCAGCAGCTCCGGGACTAGCGGGAGGAAGAGCGAGCAGTACTTC. Amino acid sequence: CASSSGTSGRKSEQYF.

The chain employs TRBV6-2 or TRBV6-3 and TRBJ2-7; weak D call: TRBD2 (6 bases). This CDR3 contains 14 residues. Per the germline V gene, CDR1 is MNHEY and CDR2 is SVGEGT. V was shortened by 7 bases and J by 0 bases, with 13 bases between the two germline ends. The CDR3 sequence: CASKAGRSSYEQYF. The CDR3 DNA is TGTGCCAGCAAAGCGGGTAGGAGCTCCTACGAGCAGTACTTC.

The chain carries TRBV24-1 and TRBJ1-1; 8 bases line up with TRBD1. Looked up from germline, CDR1 is KGHDR and CDR2 is SFDVKD. The CDR3 contains 15 residues. Trimming took 4 bases from V and 4 from J; bases not matched to a gene: 7. DNA for the CDR3: TGTGCCACCAGTGAGGGGGGACAGGAGATCACTGAAGCTTTCTTT. Translating gives CATSEGGQEITEAFF.

This clonotype was recorded a few times. The chain couples TRBV6-1 to TRBJ2-1; TRBD2 aligns across 13 bases. CDR1 and CDR2 from the germline V gene are MNHNS and SASEGT. J gave up 6 bases and V 1 base, and 0 bases lay outside the gene matches. The CDR3 sequence is 15 residues long. CDR3 sequence reads: CASSEGTSGSNEQFF. CDR3 sequence (DNA): TGTGCCAGCAGTGAAGGGACTAGCGGGAGCAATGAGCAGTTCTTC.

This clonotype was counted at least ten times. The chain is built from TRBV24-1 and TRBJ2-1, with 9 bases fitting TRBD2. CDR1 and CDR2 from the germline V gene are KGHDR and SFDVKD. Losses at the gene ends were 7 bases for V and 0 bases for J; bases not matched to a gene: 3. This CDR3 contains 15 residues. As DNA, the CDR3 is TGTGCCACCAGAGATAGCGGGGGCTCCTACAATGAGCAGTTCTTC. Its protein is CATRDSGGSYNEQFF.

The V call is TRBV29-1, the J call TRBJ1-1; D gene uncertain. Germline CDR1 and CDR2: SQVTM and ANQGSEA. V was cut by 5 bases and J by 2 bases, with 9 bases left in between. The CDR3 contains 12 residues. The CDR3 DNA reads TGCAGCGTTCATAGACACAACACTGAAGCTTTCTTT. This translates into CSVHRHNTEAFF.

The chain uses TRBV12-3 or TRBV12-4 and TRBJ2-2; D gene uncertain. With 6 bases removed from V and 1 base from J, the gap between germline ends came to 9 bases. This CDR3 is 14 amino acids long. The CDR3 nucleotides read TGTGCCAGCAGCCCCCTTCGGAACACCGGGGAGCTGTTTTTT. This encodes CASSPLRNTGELFF.

This clonotype was observed a few times. J is TRBJ2-1 and V is TRBV21-1; the DNA was not compared with TRBD1, the D call given in the table. TRBV21-1 counts as a pseudogene. There are 17 residues in the CDR3. CDR3 bases: TGTGCCAGCAGCAAGCCGTCTCTCGGACAGGGGAGCAATGAGCAGTTCTTC. Residues: CASSKPSLGQGSNEQFF.